The 12 T cell receptor beta chains given below trace back to one sample, sequenced in a study of T cells in Graves' hyperthyroidism and ophthalmopathy. Amplification targeted TCR beta CDR3 regions from RNA transcripts. The HTBI primer set drove a first-round RT-PCR of the TCR CDR3. TCRdb reanalysed the multiplex PCR reads using MiXCR and keeps one entry per CDR3 protein. The sample lists over 500,000 distinct CDR3 sequences; 15% to 20% were seen once. Material for sequencing was blood. These receptor sequences come from a woman aged 30 to 39 with Graves' ophthalmopathy.

Many counts were recorded for this clonotype. The J gene is TRBJ2-1, the V gene TRBV19; TRBD2 matches at 8 bases. The CDR3 length is 17 residues. The germline CDR1 and CDR2 sequences are LNHDA and SQIVND (reference sequence). J gave up 0 bases and V 5 bases, and 9 bases lay outside the gene matches. The CDR3 sequence is CASSPNPLAASYNEQFF. CDR3 sequence (DNA): TGTGCCAGTAGTCCCAACCCACTAGCGGCCTCCTACAATGAGCAGTTCTTC.

CDR3: CASSYESPQGPDEQFF. The DNA of the CDR3 is TGTGCCAGCAGTTACGAATCCCCTCAGGGCCCGGATGAGCAGTTCTTC. The chain joins TRBV6-2 or TRBV6-3 to TRBJ2-1, with D perhaps TRBD1 (5 bases). CDR3 length: 16 amino acids. The germline gives CDR1 MNHEY, CDR2 SVGEGT. V was cut by 2 bases and J by 8 bases, with 19 bases left in between.

This clonotype was detected a few times. The J gene is TRBJ2-7, the V gene TRBV4-3; no reliable D call. CDR1 and CDR2 from the germline V gene are LGHNA and YSLEER. This CDR3 is 13 amino acids long. The ends were cut back, 0 bases at V and 5 bases at J, with 8 bases in the middle. CDR3 residues: CASSQDYADEQYF. The CDR3 bases are TGCGCCAGCAGCCAAGATTACGCAGACGAGCAGTACTTC.

There are many counts of this clonotype. The gene calls are TRBV6-2 or TRBV6-3 and TRBJ2-7; D gene uncertain. The CDR3 covers 15 residues. The V and J ends lost 2 bases and 2 bases respectively, with 13 bases between them. The germline gives CDR1 MNHEY, CDR2 SVGEGT. The CDR3 is CASSYVRILPYEQYF. As DNA, the CDR3 is TGTGCCAGCAGTTACGTGAGGATCCTACCCTACGAGCAGTACTTC.

This clonotype has at least ten counts. This rearrangement joins TRBV28 to TRBJ1-5; weak D call: TRBD1 (5 bases). The ends were cut back, 2 bases at V and 6 bases at J, with 11 bases in the middle. CDR1 is MDHEN, CDR2 SYDVKM, per germline. The CDR3 extends over 14 amino acids. The CDR3 DNA reads TGTGCCAGCAGTTTAGGAAGGGGCAGTCAGCCCCAGCATTTT. It codes for CASSLGRGSQPQHF.

The chain employs TRBV28 and TRBJ1-2, with 8 bases aligning to TRBD1. This CDR3 has 14 amino acids. Germline V gene lookup returns CDR1 MDHEN and CDR2 SYDVKM. V trimming: 4 bases; J trimming: 4 bases; junction bases outside the gene matches: 5. DNA for the CDR3: TGTGCCAGCAGTTCCACGGGACAGGTCTATGGCTACACCTTC. Translating it yields CASSSTGQVYGYTF.

This rearrangement joins TRBV19 to TRBJ1-5; TRBD1 aligns across 8 bases. V shed 7 bases, J shed 7 bases, and the junction held 12 bases outside the gene matches. Germline loops: CDR1 LNHDA, CDR2 SQIVND (reference sequence). CDR3 length equals 15 residues. CDR3 nucleotides: TGTGCCAGTAATACCAGGACAGGGTTTCCGCAGCCCCAGCATTTT. As protein: CASNTRTGFPQPQHF.

On this clonotype: Given a much more abundant clone one base away, this may be a read error. V and J are TRBV20-1 and TRBJ2-5; no clear D gene. The CDR3 is made up of 10 amino acids. Germline V gene data show CDR1 as DFQATT and CDR2 as SNEGSKA (reference sequence). This CDR3 reads CSAHSETQHF. The DNA for the CDR3 is TGCAGTGCTCACTCGGAGACCCAGCACTTC.

A word on this clonotype: A much larger clone is a single base away; this may be a read error. This chain uses TRBV6-2 or TRBV6-3 with TRBJ2-3, with a possible D match to TRBD2 (6 bases). The germline V gene encodes CDR1 MNHEY and CDR2 SVGEGT. V shed 5 bases and J shed 8 bases, with 14 bases lying between them. The CDR3 loop spans 13 amino acids. The CDR3 sequence: CASSRRDDSTQYF. DNA for the CDR3: TGTGCCAGCAGTAGGAGGGACGATTCTACGCAGTATTTT.

This clonotype was found many times. The rearrangement uses TRBV6-2 or TRBV6-3 and TRBJ1-1; no firm D call. The germline gives CDR1 MNHEY, CDR2 SVGEGT. CDR3 length: 14 amino acids. Trimming pared 4 bases from V and 5 bases from J, leaving 14 bases between. In DNA form, the CDR3 reads TGTGCCAGCAGTTGGGCGTCCCAGAAGACTGAAGCTTTCTTT. Its protein product is CASSWASQKTEAFF.

At least ten counts were recorded for this clonotype. The gene calls are TRBV30 and TRBJ2-1; TRBD2 aligns across 13 bases. In germline, CDR1 is GTSNPN, CDR2 SVGIG (reference sequence). The ends lost 6 bases at V and 4 bases at J; junction bases unmatched: 3. CDR3 size: 14 residues. Written as DNA, the CDR3 is TGTGCCTGCGGGACTAGCGGGGTATACAATGAGCAGTTCTTC. Encoded protein: CACGTSGVYNEQFF.

This clonotype was seen a handful of times. The rearrangement links TRBV30 to TRBJ2-4, with 12 bases lining up with TRBD2. The CDR3 spans 17 residues. Germline CDR1 is GTSNPN and CDR2 is SVGIG (reference sequence). Trimming cost V 2 bases and J 7 bases; bases outside gene matches: 12. The CDR3 DNA sequence: TGTGCCTGGAGTCCGAGACTAGCGGGAGCCAGGAGGAACATTCAGTACTTC. The encoded protein is CAWSPRLAGARRNIQYF.